This is a list of T cell receptor beta chains from one sample in a study of blood T cells in healthy people across ages. In TCRdb, the 5' RACE reads were re-called with MiXCR into one record per CDR3 protein. The repertoire holds 780,000 or so distinct CDR3 sequences, with roughly 53% as singletons. Sample: blood. Receptors were obtained from an elderly man in good health. The CDR3 runs from the conserved cysteine through the conserved F or W. D genes are given only for firm matches. Size values are once, few and many counts, or a class for expanded clones, and some rows have none.

J | V | size | D | length | CDR3 | DNA
TRBJ1-5 | TRBV5-1 | . | TRBD1 | 15 | CASSLAGTVNQPQHF | TGCGCCAGCAGCTTGGCCGGGACAGTCAATCAGCCCCAGCATTTT
TRBJ1-4 | TRBV4-2 | . | . | 14 | CASSQVDGVEKLFF | TGTGCCAGCAGCCAAGTCGACGGGGTTGAAAAACTGTTTTTT
TRBJ2-1 | TRBV9 | . | TRBD2 | 15 | CASSVEGGRAHEQFF | TGTGCCAGCAGCGTAGAGGGCGGGAGGGCCCATGAGCAGTTCTTC
TRBJ2-5 | TRBV5-1 | few | . | 12 | CASSFQEETQYF | TGCGCCAGCAGCTTTCAAGAAGAGACCCAGTACTTC
TRBJ2-2 | TRBV5-1 | . | TRBD2 | 14 | CASSGRASTGELFF | TGCGCCAGCAGCGGGAGGGCCTCGACGGGGGAGCTGTTTTTT
TRBJ2-4 | TRBV20-1 | few | TRBD2 | 16 | CSARGGGRGGKNIQYF | TGCAGTGCTAGAGGCGGCGGGAGGGGTGGCAAAAACATTCAGTACTTC
TRBJ2-6 | TRBV27 | . | . | 18 | CASSKQGTGSSGANVLTF | TGTGCCAGCAGTAAGCAGGGAACAGGCTCCTCTGGGGCCAACGTCCTGACTTTC
TRBJ1-2 | TRBV4-1 | . | . | 13 | CASSQPTLRGYTF | TGCGCCAGCAGCCAACCAACTCTACGGGGCTACACCTTC
TRBJ1-1 | TRBV28 | . | TRBD1 | 16 | CASIPPGGGMNTEAFF | TGTGCCAGCATCCCTCCCGGAGGGGGCATGAACACTGAAGCTTTCTTT
TRBJ1-1 | TRBV6-5 | few | TRBD1 | 15 | CASNVPGTAAREAFF | TGTGCCAGCAACGTTCCCGGGACAGCAGCCCGGGAAGCTTTCTTT
TRBJ2-7 | TRBV27 | few | . | 14 | CASRRKGLPYEQYF | TGTGCCAGCAGGCGGAAGGGACTGCCCTACGAGCAGTACTTC
TRBJ2-5 | TRBV29-1 | few | TRBD2 | 12 | CSVGAGAETQYF | TGCAGCGTTGGAGCGGGAGCAGAGACCCAGTACTTC
TRBJ1-2 | TRBV6-6 | many | . | 13 | CASSPGINYGYTF | TGTGCCAGCAGCCCTGGGATAAACTATGGCTACACCTTC
TRBJ2-7 | TRBV29-1 | few | . | 15 | CSVAGTATGAYEQYF | TGCAGCGTGGCCGGGACCGCCACCGGGGCCTACGAGCAGTACTTC
TRBJ2-6 | TRBV15 | . | . | 14 | CATSLRVGANVLTF | TGTGCCACCAGCTTACGCGTTGGGGCCAACGTCCTGACTTTC
TRBJ2-4 | TRBV15 | . | . | 16 | CATSRDGPAAKNIQYF | TGTGCCACCAGCAGAGATGGCCCCGCCGCCAAAAACATTCAGTACTTC
TRBJ2-1 | TRBV24-1 | few | . | 13 | CATSDGRSDEQFF | TGTGCCACCAGTGATGGTCGCAGTGATGAGCAGTTCTTC
TRBJ2-1 | TRBV11-2 | . | . | 15 | CASRSPGTTYNEQFF | TGTGCCAGCAGGTCCCCCGGGACCACATACAATGAGCAGTTCTTC
TRBJ2-3 | TRBV20-1 | . | . | 15 | CSASRDTGGYRYAYF | TGCAGTGCTAGCAGGGACACCGGCGGGTACAGATACGCGTATTTT
TRBJ2-7 | TRBV3-1 | . | . | 14 | CASSQGKSSYEQYF | TGTGCCAGCAGCCAAGGTAAAAGCTCCTACGAGCAGTACTTC
TRBJ2-5 | TRBV9 | few | TRBD2 | 14 | CASSVSSGSWEQYF | TGTGCCAGCAGCGTCTCTAGCGGGAGTTGGGAGCAGTACTTC
TRBJ2-7 | TRBV5-1 | . | TRBD1 | 15 | CASRGSGTGFNEQYF | TGCGCCAGCAGGGGATCCGGGACAGGGTTCAACGAGCAGTACTTC
TRBJ1-1 | TRBV5-1 | . | TRBD1 | 14 | CASSLTGADTEAFF | TGCGCCAGCAGCTTAACAGGGGCGGATACTGAAGCTTTCTTT
TRBJ2-7 | TRBV28 | . | . | 13 | CASSPGGAGEQYF | TGTGCCAGCAGTCCTGGGGGCGCAGGAGAGCAGTACTTC
TRBJ2-1 | TRBV20-1 | . | TRBD1 | 14 | CAGQAPASYNEQFF | TGCGCGGGACAGGCCCCAGCTTCCTACAATGAGCAGTTCTTC
TRBJ2-7 | TRBV28 | few | . | 12 | CASSTLSNEQYF | TGTGCCAGCAGTACACTCTCCAATGAGCAGTACTTC
TRBJ1-5 | TRBV18 | . | . | 13 | CASSAGRDQPQHF | TGTGCCAGCTCAGCGGGACGGGATCAGCCCCAGCATTTT
TRBJ2-7 | TRBV29-1 | . | . | 15 | CSVEDTGSSYNEQYF | TGCAGCGTTGAAGATACGGGAAGCTCCTACAATGAGCAGTACTTC
TRBJ1-2 | TRBV15 | . | . | 13 | CATRRTGNYGYTF | TGTGCCACCAGAAGGACGGGAAACTATGGCTACACCTTC
TRBJ1-4 | TRBV3-1 | . | . | 14 | CASSDFGGNEKLFF | TGTGCCAGCAGCGACTTCGGGGGGAATGAAAAACTGTTTTTT
TRBJ2-7 | TRBV18 | . | . | 15 | CASSALGVSIIEQYF | TGTGCCAGCTCCGCACTGGGGGTCTCGATTATCGAGCAGTACTTC
TRBJ2-3 | TRBV9 | . | . | 15 | CASSVAGRTPDTQYF | TGTGCCAGCAGCGTAGCGGGGAGGACCCCAGATACGCAGTATTTT
TRBJ2-1 | TRBV6-5 | . | . | 18 | CASTYSSLRPSSYNEQFF | TGTGCCAGCACCTACTCCAGTTTACGGCCAAGCTCCTACAATGAGCAGTTCTTC
TRBJ1-1 | TRBV11-2 | . | . | 19 | CASSLDRWAGRGVGTEAFF | TGTGCCAGCAGCTTAGATCGATGGGCAGGTCGAGGGGTGGGCACTGAAGCTTTCTTT
TRBJ2-1 | TRBV29-1 | few | . | 12 | CSVVPAGSEQFF | TGCAGCGTTGTTCCAGCGGGCAGTGAGCAGTTCTTC
TRBJ2-7 | TRBV5-1 | many | TRBD1 | 13 | CASSSGQTYEQYF | TGTGCCAGCAGCTCGGGACAGACCTACGAGCAGTACTTC
TRBJ1-4 | TRBV28 | . | . | 13 | CASRTQRGEKLFF | TGTGCCAGCAGGACCCAGCGGGGGGAAAAACTGTTTTTT
TRBJ2-5 | TRBV18 | once | TRBD2 | 15 | CASSESGRADETQYF | TGTGCCAGCTCAGAAAGCGGGAGGGCCGACGAGACCCAGTACTTC
TRBJ2-6 | TRBV12-3/TRBV12-4 | . | TRBD2 | 15 | CASRAGFSGANVLTF | TGTGCCAGCAGAGCGGGATTCTCTGGGGCCAACGTCCTGACTTTC
TRBJ2-3 | TRBV27 | . | . | 15 | CASSFSGTYTDTQYF | TGTGCCAGCAGTTTTTCTGGGACCTACACAGATACGCAGTATTTT
TRBJ2-7 | TRBV28 | . | TRBD2 | 13 | CASSTWGGYEQYF | TGTGCCAGCAGCACCTGGGGGGGCTACGAGCAGTACTTC
TRBJ2-1 | TRBV5-1 | few | TRBD1 | 15 | CASSPTGTGVREQFF | TGCGCCAGCAGCCCGACCGGGACAGGGGTTCGTGAGCAGTTCTTC
TRBJ1-1 | TRBV7-8 | . | TRBD1 | 15 | CASSLGQGRGTEAFF | TGTGCCAGCAGCTTGGGACAGGGCCGGGGGACTGAAGCTTTCTTT
TRBJ2-1 | TRBV20-1 | . | TRBD2 | 18 | CSARDASGRASAGNEQFF | TGCAGTGCTAGAGATGCTAGCGGGAGGGCCTCAGCCGGTAATGAGCAGTTCTTC
TRBJ2-1 | TRBV7-9 | once | . | 15 | CASSLRGFGNNEQFF | TGTGCCAGCAGCTTAAGGGGATTCGGAAACAATGAGCAGTTCTTC
TRBJ2-4 | TRBV20-1 | . | . | 16 | CSAPWGTGSPQNIQYF | TGCAGTGCTCCCTGGGGTACCGGGAGTCCCCAAAACATTCAGTACTTC
TRBJ2-3 | TRBV13 | . | . | 14 | CASSPMGGENTQYF | TGTGCCAGCAGCCCAATGGGTGGGGAAAATACGCAGTATTTT
TRBJ2-7 | TRBV10-2 | . | . | 17 | CASSEYRTPGVRNEQYF | TGCGCCAGCAGTGAGTATAGAACACCGGGAGTAAGGAACGAGCAGTACTTC
TRBJ2-3 | TRBV5-1 | . | TRBD1 | 14 | CASGGQVSTDTQYF | TGCGCCAGCGGGGGACAGGTCAGCACAGATACGCAGTATTTT
TRBJ2-5 | TRBV5-1 | few | TRBD2 | 16 | CASSLFGGGVQETQYF | TGCGCCAGCAGCTTGTTTGGGGGAGGGGTCCAAGAGACCCAGTACTTC
TRBJ1-2 | TRBV25-1 | few | . | 16 | CASSGERLGEDYGYTF | TGTGCCAGCAGTGGGGAAAGGTTAGGGGAAGACTATGGCTACACCTTC
TRBJ1-4 | TRBV5-1 | . | TRBD1 | 14 | CASSFQGANEKLFF | TGCGCCAGCAGCTTCCAGGGGGCGAATGAAAAACTGTTTTTT
TRBJ2-6 | TRBV29-1 | many | . | 14 | CSVVLFPGANVLTF | TGCAGCGTTGTTCTGTTCCCTGGGGCCAACGTCCTGACTTTC
TRBJ1-2 | TRBV18 | . | TRBD1 | 14 | CASSPGTESYGYTF | TGTGCCAGCTCCCCTGGGACAGAATCCTATGGCTACACCTTC
TRBJ2-3 | TRBV4-1 | . | . | 13 | CASSQLEHRYAYF | TGCGCCAGCAGCCAATTGGAGCACAGATACGCGTATTTT
TRBJ2-3 | TRBV7-2 | . | TRBD2 | 16 | CASSWEASGVTDTQYF | TGTGCCAGCAGCTGGGAGGCCAGCGGGGTCACAGATACGCAGTATTTT